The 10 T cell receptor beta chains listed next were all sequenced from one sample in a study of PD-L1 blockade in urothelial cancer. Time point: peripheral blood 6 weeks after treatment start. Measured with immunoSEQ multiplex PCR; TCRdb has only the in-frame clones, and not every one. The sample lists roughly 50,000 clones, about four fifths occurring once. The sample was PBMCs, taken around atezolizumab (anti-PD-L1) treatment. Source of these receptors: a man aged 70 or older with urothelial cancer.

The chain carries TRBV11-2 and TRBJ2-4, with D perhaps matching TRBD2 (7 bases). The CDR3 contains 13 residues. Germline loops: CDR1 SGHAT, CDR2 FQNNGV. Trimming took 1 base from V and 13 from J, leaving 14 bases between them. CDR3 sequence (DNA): TGTGCCAGCAGCTTAGTAGGGGGAGGGAGGCAGTACTTC. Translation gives CASSLVGGGRQYF.

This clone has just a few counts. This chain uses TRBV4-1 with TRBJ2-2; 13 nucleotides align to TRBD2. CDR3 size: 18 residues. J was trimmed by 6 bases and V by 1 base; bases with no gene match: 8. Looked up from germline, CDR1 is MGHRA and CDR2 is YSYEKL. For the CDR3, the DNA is TGCGCCAGCAGCCAAGGCCCGACTAGCGGGAGGAGGGCCGGGGAGCTGTTTTTT. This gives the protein CASSQGPTSGRRAGELFF.

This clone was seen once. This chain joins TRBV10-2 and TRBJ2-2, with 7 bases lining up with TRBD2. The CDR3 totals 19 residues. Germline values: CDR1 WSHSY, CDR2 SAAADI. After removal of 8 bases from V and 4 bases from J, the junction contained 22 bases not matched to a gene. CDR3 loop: CASSPKVREGRLGTGELFF. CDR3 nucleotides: TGCGCCAGCTCACCCAAAGTGAGGGAGGGCCGGTTGGGCACCGGGGAGCTGTTTTTT.

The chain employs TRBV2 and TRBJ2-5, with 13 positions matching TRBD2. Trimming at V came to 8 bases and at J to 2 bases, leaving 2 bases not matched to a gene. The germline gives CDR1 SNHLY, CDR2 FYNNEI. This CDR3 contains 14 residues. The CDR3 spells CASGGLAGQETQYF. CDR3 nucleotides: TGTGCCAGCGGGGGACTAGCGGGACAAGAGACCCAGTACTTC.

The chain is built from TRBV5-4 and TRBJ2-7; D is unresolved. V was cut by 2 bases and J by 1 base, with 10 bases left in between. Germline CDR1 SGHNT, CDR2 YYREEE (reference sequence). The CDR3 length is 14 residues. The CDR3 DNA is TGTGCCAGCAGCTTAGGCGGTTCATCCTACGAGCAGTACTTC. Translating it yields CASSLGGSSYEQYF.

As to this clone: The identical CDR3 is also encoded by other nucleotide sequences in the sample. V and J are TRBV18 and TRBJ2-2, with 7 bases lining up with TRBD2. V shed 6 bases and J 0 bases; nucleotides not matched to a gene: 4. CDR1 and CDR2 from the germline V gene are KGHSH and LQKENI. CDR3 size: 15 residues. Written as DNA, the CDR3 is TGTGCCAGCTCCCCAGCGGGGCCGAACACCGGGGAGCTGTTTTTT. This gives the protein CASSPAGPNTGELFF.

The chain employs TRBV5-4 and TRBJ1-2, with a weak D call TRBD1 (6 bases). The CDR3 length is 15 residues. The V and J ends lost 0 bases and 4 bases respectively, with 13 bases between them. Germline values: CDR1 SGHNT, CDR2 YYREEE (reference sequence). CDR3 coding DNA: TGTGCCAGCAGCTTGGGGCAGGGGCGTAGCTATGGCTACACCTTC. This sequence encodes CASSLGQGRSYGYTF.

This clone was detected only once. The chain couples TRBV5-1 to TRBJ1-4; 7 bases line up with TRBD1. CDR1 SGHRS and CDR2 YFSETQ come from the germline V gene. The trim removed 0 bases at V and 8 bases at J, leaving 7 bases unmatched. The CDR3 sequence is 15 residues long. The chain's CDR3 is CASSLDYRGGEKLFF. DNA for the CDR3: TGCGCCAGCAGCTTGGACTACAGGGGTGGGGAAAAACTGTTTTTT.

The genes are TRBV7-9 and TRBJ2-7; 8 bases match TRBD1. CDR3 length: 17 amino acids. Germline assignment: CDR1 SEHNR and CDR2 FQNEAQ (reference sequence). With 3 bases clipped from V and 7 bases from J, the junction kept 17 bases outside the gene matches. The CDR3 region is CASSFPNNRQGKGEQYF. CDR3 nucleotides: TGTGCCAGCAGCTTTCCCAATAACCGACAGGGGAAAGGAGAGCAGTACTTC.

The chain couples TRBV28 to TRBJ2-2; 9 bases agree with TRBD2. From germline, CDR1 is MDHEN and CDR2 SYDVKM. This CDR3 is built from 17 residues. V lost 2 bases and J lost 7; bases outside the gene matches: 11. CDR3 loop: CASSLGLAGLRHGELFF. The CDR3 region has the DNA TGTGCCAGCAGTTTAGGGCTAGCGGGATTACGACACGGGGAGCTGTTTTTT.